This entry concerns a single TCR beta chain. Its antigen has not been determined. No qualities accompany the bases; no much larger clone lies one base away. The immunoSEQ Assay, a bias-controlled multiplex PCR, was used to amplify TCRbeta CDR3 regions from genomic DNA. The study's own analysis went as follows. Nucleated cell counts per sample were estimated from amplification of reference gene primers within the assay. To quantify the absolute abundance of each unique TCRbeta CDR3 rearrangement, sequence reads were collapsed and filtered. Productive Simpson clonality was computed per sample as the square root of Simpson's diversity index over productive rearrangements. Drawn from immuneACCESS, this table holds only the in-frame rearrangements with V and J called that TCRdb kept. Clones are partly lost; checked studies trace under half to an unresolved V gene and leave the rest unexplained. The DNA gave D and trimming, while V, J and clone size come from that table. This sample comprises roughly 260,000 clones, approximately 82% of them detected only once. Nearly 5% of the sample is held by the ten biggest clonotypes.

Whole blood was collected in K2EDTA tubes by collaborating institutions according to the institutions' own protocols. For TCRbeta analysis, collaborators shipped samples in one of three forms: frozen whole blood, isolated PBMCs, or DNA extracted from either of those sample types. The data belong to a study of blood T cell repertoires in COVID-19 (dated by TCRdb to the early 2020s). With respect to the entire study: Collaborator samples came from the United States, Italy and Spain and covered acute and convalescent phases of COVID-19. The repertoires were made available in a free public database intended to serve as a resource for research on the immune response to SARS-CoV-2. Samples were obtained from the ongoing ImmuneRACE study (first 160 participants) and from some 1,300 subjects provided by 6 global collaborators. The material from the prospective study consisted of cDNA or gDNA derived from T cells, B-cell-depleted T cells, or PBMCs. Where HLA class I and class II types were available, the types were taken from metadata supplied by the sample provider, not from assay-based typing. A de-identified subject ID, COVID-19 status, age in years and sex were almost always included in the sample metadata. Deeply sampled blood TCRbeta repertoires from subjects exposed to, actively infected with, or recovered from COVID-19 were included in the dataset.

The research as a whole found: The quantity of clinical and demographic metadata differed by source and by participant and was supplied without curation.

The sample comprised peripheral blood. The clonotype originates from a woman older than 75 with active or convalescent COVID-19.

The CDR3 protein sequence reads: CASSGQGSSPLHF. The DNA sequence is TGTGCCAGCAGTGGACAGGGAAGTTCACCCCTCCACTTT. This receptor chain uses TRBV2 and TRBJ1-6; 7 of the junction bases match TRBD1. From the cysteine up to the phenylalanine, the CDR3 has a length of 13 residues. Only CDR3 DNA remains: 39 bases, in frame from the first base. From V the trimming removes 4 bases and from J it removes 9 bases, while the gene matches leave 3 bases of the junction unaccounted for. CDR1 is given as SNHLY and CDR2 as FYNNEI, both from the germline V gene.